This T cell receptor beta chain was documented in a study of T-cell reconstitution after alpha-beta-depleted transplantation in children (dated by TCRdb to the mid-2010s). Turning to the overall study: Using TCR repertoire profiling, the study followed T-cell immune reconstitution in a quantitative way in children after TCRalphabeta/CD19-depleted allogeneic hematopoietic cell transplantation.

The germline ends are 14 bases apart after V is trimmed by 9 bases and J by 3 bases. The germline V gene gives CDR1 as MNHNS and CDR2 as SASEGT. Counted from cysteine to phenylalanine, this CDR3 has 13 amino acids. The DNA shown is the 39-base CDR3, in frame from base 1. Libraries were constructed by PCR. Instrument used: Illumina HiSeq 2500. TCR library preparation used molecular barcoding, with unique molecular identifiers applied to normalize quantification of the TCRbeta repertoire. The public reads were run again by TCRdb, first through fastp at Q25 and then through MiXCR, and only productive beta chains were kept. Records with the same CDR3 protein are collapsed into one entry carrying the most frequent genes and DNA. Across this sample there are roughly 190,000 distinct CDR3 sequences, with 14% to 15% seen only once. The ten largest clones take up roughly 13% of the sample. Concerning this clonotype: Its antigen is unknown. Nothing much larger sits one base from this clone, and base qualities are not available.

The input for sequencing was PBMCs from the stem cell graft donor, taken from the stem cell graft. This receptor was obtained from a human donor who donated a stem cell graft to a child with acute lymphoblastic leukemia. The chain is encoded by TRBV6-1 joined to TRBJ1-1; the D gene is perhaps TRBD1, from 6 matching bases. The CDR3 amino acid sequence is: CASQRGFHTEAFF. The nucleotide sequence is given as TGTGCCAGTCAAAGGGGGTTCCACACTGAAGCTTTCTTT.